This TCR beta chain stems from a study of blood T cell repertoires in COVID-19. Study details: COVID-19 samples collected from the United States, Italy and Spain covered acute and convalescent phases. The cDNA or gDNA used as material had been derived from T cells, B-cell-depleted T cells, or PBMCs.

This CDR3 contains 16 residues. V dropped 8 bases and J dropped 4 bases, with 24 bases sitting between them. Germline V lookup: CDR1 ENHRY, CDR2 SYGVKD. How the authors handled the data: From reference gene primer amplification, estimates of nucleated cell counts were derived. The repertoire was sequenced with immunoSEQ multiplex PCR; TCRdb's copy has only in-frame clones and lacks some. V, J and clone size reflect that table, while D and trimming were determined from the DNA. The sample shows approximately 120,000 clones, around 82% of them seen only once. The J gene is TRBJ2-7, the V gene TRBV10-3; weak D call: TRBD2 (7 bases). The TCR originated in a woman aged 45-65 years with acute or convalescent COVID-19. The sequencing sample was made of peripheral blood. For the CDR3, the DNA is TGTGCCATCCGCTCGACAGGAGCTGGGGAGGGGTACGAGCAGTACTTC. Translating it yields CAIRSTGAGEGYEQYF.